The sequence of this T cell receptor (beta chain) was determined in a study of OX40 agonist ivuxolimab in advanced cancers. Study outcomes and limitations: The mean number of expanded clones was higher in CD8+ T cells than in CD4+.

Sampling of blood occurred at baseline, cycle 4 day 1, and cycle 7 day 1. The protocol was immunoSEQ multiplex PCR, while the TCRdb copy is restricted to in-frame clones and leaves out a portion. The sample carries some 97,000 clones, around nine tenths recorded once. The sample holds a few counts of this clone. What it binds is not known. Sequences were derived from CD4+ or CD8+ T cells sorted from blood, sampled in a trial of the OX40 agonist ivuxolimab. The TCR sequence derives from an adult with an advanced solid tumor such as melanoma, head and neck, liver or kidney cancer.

The DNA for the CDR3 is TGTGCCAGCAGCTTGCCGGGGGGCGAAGCTTTCTTT. The encoded protein is CASSLPGGEAFF. The chain carries TRBV7-8 and TRBJ1-1; D is possibly TRBD1 (6 bases). This CDR3 spans 12 amino acids. Germline CDR1 reads SGHVS; CDR2 reads FQNEAQ. V dropped 3 bases and J dropped 8 bases, with 10 bases sitting between them.